Listed here is a single T cell receptor beta chain. The V end was cut by 4 bases, the J end by 4 bases, with 20 bases between. The CDR3 spans 16 residues. In germline, CDR1 is LNHDA, CDR2 SQIVND (reference sequence). The entry originates in a study of blood T cell repertoires in COVID-19. Study at large: From the United States, Italy and Spain came samples of acute and convalescent COVID-19.

Method: immunoSEQ multiplex PCR; TCRdb's copy keeps in-frame clones and lacks some. This repertoire shows approximately 410,000 clones, roughly 90% found once; its top ten account for about 1.5%. The V call is TRBV19, the J call TRBJ2-7; tentative D call: TRBD2 (5 bases). The sample comprised peripheral blood. The source of this sequence is a woman in her 30s with active or convalescent COVID-19. As DNA, the CDR3 is TGTGCCAGTAGTACCATACCCGTGGGAGTGGGTTACGAGCAGTACTTC. It codes for CASSTIPVGVGYEQYF.